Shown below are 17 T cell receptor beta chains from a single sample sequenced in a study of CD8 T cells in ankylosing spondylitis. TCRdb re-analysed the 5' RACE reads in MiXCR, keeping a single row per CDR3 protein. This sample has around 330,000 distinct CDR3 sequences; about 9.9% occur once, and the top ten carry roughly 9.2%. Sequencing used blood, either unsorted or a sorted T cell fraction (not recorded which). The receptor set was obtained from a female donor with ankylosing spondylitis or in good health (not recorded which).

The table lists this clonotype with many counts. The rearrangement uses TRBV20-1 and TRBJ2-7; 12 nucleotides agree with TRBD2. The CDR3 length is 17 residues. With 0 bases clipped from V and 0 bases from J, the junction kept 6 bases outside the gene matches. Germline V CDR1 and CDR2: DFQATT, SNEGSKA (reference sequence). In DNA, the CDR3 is TGCAGTGCTAGAGATAGGACTAGCGGGAAGGGCTCCTACGAGCAGTACTTC. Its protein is CSARDRTSGKGSYEQYF.

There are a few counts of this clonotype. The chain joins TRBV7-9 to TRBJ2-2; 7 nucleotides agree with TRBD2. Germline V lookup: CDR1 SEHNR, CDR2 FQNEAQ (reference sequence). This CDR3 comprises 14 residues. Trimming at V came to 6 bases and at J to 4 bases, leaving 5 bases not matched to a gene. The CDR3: CASSSRLATGELFF. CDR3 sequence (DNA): TGTGCCAGCAGTTCCAGACTAGCCACCGGGGAGCTGTTTTTT.

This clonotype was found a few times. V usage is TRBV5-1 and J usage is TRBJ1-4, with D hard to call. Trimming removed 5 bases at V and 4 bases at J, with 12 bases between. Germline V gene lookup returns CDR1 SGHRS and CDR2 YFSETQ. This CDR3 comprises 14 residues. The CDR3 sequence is CASSLGQYNEKLFF. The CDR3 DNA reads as TGCGCCAGCAGTCTGGGCCAGTATAATGAAAAACTGTTTTTT. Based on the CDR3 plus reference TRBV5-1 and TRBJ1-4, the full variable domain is KAGVTQTPRYLIKTRGQQVTLSCSPISGHRSVSWYQQTPGQGLQFLFEYFSETQRNKGNFPGRFSGRQFSNSRSEMNVSTLELGDSALYLCASSLGQYNEKLFFGSGTQLSVL.

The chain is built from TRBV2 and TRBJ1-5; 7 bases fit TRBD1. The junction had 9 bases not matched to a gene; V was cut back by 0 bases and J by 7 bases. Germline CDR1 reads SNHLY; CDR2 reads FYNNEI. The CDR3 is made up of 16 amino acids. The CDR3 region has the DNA TGTGCCAGCAGTGAAGCGCTCAGGGGGGAGAGACAGCCCCAGCATTTT. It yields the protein CASSEALRGERQPQHF.

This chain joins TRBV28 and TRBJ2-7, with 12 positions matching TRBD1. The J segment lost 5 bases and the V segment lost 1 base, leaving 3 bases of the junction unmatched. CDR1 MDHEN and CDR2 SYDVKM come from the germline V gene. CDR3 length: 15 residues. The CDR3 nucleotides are TGTGCCAGCAGTTTATCCGGGACAGGGGGCCACGAGCAGTACTTC. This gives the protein CASSLSGTGGHEQYF.

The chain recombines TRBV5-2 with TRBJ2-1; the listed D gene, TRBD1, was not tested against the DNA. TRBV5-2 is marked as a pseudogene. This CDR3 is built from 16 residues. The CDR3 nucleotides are TGTGCCATGGGCCCCCCCCCCGCCGGCTCCTACAATGAGCAGTTCTTC. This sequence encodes CAMGPPPAGSYNEQFF.

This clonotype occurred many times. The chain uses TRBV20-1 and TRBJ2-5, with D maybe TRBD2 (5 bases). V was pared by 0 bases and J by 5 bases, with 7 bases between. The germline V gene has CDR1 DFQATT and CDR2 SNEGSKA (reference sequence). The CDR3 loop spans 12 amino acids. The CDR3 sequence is CSAREQRETQYF. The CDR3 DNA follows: TGCAGTGCTAGAGAACAGCGGGAGACCCAGTACTTC.

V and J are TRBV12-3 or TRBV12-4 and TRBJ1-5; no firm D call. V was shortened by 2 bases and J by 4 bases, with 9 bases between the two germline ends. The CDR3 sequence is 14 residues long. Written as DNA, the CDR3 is TGTGCCAGCAGTTTAAACGGTATAAATCAGCCCCAGCATTTT. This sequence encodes CASSLNGINQPQHF.

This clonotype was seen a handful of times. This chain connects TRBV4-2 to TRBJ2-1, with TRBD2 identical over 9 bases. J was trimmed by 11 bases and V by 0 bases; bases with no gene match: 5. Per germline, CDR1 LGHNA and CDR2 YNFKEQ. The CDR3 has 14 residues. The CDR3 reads CASSQELAGRQQFF. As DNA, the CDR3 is TGTGCCAGCAGCCAAGAACTAGCGGGTAGACAGCAGTTCTTC.

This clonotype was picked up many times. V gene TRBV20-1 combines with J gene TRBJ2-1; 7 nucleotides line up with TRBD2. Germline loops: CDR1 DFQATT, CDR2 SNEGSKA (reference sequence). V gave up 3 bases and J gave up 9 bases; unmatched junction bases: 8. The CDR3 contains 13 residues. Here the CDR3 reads CSARGGGEIEQFF. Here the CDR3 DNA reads TGCAGTGCTAGGGGGGGAGGGGAGATTGAGCAGTTCTTC.

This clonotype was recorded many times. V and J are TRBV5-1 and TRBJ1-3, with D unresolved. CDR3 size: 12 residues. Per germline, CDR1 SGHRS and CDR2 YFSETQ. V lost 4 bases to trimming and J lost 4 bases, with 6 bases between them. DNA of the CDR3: TGCGCCAGCAGCCCGGAGGGAAACACCATATATTTT. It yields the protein CASSPEGNTIYF.

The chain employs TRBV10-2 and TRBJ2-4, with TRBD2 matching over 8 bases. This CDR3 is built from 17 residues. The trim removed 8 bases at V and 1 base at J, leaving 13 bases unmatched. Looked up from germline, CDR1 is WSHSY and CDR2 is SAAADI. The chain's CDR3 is CASVGGGFETAKNIQYF. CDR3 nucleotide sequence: TGCGCCAGCGTCGGGGGGGGGTTCGAGACGGCCAAAAACATTCAGTACTTC.

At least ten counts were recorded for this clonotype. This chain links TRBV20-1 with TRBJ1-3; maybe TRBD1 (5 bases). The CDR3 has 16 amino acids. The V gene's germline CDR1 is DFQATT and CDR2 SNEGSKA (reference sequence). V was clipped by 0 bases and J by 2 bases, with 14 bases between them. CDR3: CSARDPGRVAGNTIYF. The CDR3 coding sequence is TGCAGTGCTAGAGATCCAGGCAGGGTGGCTGGAAACACCATATATTTT.

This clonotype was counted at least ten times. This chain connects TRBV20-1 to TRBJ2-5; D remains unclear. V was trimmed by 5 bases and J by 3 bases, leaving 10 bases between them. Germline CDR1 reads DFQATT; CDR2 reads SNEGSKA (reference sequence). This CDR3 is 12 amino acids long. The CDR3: CSAAPFKETQYF. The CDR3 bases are TGCAGTGCTGCACCGTTTAAAGAGACCCAGTACTTC.

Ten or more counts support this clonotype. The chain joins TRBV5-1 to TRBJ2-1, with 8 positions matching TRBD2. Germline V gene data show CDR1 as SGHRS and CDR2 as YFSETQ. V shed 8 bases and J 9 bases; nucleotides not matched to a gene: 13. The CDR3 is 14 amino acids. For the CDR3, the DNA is TGCGCCAGTCAGACTAGCGTCCTGGTGGGTGAGCAGTTCTTC. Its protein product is CASQTSVLVGEQFF.

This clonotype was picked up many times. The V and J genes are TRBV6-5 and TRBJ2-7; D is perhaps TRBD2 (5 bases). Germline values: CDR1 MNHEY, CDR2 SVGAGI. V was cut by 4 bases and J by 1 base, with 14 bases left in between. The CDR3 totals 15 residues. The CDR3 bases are TGTGCCAGCAGTTCCCCACTACTAGGATCCTACGAGCAGTACTTC. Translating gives CASSSPLLGSYEQYF.

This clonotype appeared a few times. This chain's CDR3 is CASSRAARQSSYNEQFF. DNA of the CDR3: TGCGCCAGCAGCCGGGCCGCCAGACAGAGCTCCTACAATGAGCAGTTCTTC. The chain couples TRBV5-1 to TRBJ2-1, with D maybe TRBD1 (5 bases). The CDR3 extends over 17 amino acids. Looked up from germline, CDR1 is SGHRS and CDR2 is YFSETQ. Trimming cost V 4 bases and J 0 bases, with 17 bases left between them. The whole variable domain, remainder taken from reference TRBV5-1 and TRBJ2-1, is KAGVTQTPRYLIKTRGQQVTLSCSPISGHRSVSWYQQTPGQGLQFLFEYFSETQRNKGNFPGRFSGRQFSNSRSEMNVSTLELGDSALYLCASSRAARQSSYNEQFFGPGTRLTVL.